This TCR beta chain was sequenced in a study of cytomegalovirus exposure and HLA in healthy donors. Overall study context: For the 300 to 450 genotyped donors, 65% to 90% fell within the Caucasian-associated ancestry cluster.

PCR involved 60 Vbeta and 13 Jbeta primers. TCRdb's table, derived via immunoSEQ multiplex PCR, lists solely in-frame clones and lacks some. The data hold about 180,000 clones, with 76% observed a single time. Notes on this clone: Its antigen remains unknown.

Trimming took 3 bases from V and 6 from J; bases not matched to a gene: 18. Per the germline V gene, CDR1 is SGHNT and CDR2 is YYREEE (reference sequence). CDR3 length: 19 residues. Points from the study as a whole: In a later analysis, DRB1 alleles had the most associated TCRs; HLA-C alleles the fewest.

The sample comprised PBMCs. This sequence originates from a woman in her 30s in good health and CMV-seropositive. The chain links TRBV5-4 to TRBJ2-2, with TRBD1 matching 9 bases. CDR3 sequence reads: CASSSDRDRELEGAGELFF. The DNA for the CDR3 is TGTGCCAGCAGCTCGGACCGGGACAGGGAATTGGAGGGGGCCGGGGAGCTGTTTTTT.